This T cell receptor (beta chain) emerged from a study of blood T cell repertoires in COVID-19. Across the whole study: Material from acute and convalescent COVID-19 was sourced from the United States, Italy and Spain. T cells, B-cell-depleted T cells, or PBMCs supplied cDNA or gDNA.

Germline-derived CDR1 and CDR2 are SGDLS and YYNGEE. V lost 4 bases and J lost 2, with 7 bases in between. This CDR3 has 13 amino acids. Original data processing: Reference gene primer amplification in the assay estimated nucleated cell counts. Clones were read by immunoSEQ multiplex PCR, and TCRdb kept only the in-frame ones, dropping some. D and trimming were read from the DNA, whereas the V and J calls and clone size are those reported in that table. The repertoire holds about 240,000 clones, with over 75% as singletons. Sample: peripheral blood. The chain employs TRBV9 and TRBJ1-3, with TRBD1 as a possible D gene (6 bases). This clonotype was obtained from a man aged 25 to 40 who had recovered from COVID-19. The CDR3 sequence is CASSNRAGNTIYF. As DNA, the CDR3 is TGTGCCAGCAGCAACAGGGCTGGAAACACCATATATTTT. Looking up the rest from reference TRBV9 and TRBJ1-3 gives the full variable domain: DSGVTQTPKHLITATGQRVTLRCSPRSGDLSVYWYQQSLDQGLQFLIQYYNGEERAKGNILERFSAQQFPDLHSELNLSSLELGDSALYFCASSNRAGNTIYFGEGSWLTVV.